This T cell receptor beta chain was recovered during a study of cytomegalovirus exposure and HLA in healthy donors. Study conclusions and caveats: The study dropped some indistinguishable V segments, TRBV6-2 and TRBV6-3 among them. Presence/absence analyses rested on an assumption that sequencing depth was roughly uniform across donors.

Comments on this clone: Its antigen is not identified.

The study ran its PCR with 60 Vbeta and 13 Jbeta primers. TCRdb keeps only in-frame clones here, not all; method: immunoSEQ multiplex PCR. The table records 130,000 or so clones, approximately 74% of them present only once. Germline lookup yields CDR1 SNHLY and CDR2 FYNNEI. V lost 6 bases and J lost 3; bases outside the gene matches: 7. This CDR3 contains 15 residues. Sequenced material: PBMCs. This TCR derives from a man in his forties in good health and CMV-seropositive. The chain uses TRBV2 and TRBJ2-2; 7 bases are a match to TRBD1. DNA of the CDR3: TGTGCCAGCAGACTGGGGACAGCCTACACCGGGGAGCTGTTTTTT. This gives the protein CASRLGTAYTGELFF.